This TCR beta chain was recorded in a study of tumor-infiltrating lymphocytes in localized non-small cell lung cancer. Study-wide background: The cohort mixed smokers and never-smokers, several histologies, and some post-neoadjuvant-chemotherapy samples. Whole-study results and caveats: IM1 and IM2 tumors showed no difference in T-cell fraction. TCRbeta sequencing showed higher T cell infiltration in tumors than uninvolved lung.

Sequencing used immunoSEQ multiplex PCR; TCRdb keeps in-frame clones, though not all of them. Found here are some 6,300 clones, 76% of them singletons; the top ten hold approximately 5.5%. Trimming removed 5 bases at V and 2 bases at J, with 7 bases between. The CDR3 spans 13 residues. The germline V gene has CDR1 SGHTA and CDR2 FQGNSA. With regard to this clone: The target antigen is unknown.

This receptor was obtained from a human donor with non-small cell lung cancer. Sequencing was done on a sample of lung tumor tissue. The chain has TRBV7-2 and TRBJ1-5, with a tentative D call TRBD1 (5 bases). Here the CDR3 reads CASSQGGNQPQHF. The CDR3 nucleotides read TGTGCCAGCAGCCAAGGGGGCAATCAGCCCCAGCATTTT. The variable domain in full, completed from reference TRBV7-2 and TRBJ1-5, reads GAGVSQSPSNKVTEKGKDVELRCDPISGHTALYWYRQSLGQGLEFLIYFQGNSAPDKSGLPSDRFSAERTGGSVSTLTIQRTQQEDSAVYLCASSQGGNQPQHFGDGTRLSIL.